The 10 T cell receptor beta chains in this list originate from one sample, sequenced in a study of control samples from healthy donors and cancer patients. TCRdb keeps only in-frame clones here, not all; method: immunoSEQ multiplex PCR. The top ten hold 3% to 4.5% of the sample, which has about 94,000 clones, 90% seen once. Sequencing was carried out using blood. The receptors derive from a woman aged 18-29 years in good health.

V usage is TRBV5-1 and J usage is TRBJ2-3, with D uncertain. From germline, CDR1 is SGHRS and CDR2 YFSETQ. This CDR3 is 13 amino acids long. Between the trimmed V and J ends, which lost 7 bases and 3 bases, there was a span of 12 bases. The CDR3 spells CASCREVTDTQYF. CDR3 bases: TGCGCCAGCTGCCGCGAGGTAACAGATACGCAGTATTTT.

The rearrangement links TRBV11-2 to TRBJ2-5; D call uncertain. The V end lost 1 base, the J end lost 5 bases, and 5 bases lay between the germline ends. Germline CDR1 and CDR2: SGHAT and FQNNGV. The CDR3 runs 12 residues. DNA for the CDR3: TGTGCCAGCAGCTTAGTTGGGGAGACCCAGTACTTC. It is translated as CASSLVGETQYF.

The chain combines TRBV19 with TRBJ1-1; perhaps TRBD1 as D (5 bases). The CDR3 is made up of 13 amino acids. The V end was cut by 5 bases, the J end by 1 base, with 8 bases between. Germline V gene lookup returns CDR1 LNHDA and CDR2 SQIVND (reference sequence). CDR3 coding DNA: TGTGCCAGTAGTGATAGGGGGAACACTGAAGCTTTCTTT. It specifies CASSDRGNTEAFF.

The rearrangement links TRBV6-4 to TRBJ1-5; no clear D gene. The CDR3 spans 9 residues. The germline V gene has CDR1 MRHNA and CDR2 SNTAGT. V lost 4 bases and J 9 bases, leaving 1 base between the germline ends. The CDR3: CASSVPQHF. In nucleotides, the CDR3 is TGTGCCAGCAGTGTGCCCCAGCATTTT.

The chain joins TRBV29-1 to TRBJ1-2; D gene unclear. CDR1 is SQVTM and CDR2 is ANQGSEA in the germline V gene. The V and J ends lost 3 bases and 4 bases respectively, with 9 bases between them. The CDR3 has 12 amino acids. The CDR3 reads CSVDRPIYGYTF. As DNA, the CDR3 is TGCAGCGTTGACAGGCCTATCTATGGCTACACCTTC. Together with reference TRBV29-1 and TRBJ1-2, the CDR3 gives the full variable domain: SAVISQKPSRDICQRGTSLTIQCQVDSQVTMMFWYRQQPGQSLTLIATANQGSEATYESGFVIDKFPISRPNLTFSTLTVSNMSPEDSSIYLCSVDRPIYGYTFGSGTRLTVV.

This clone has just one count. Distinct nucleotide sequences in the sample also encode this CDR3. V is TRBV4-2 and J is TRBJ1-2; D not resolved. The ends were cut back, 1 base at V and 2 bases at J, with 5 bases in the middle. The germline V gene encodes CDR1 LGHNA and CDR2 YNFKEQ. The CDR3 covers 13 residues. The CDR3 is CASSQGLNYGYTF. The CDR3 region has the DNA TGTGCCAGCAGCCAAGGGTTAAACTATGGCTACACCTTC.

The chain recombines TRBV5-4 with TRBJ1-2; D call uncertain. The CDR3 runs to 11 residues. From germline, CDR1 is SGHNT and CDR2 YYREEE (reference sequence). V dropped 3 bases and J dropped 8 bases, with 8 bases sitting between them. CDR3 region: CASSSTLGYTF. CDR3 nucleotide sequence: TGTGCCAGCAGCTCCACTCTCGGCTACACCTTC.

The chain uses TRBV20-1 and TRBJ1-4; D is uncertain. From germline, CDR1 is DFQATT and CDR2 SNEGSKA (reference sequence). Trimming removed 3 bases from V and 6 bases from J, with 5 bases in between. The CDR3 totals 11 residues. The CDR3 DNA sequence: TGCAGTGCTAGTTATGATGAAAAACTGTTTTTT. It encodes CSASYDEKLFF.

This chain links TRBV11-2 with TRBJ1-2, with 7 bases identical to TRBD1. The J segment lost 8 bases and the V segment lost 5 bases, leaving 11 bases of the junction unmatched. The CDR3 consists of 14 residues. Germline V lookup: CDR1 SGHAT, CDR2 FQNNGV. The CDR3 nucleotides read TGTGCCAGCAGCCGATTGACAGGGATGGGAGGCTACACCTTC. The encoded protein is CASSRLTGMGGYTF. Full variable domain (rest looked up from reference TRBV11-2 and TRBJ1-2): EAGVAQSPRYKIIEKRQSVAFWCNPISGHATLYWYQQILGQGPKLLIQFQNNGVVDDSQLPKDRFSAERLKGVDSTLKIQPAKLEDSAVYLCASSRLTGMGGYTFGSGTRLTVV.

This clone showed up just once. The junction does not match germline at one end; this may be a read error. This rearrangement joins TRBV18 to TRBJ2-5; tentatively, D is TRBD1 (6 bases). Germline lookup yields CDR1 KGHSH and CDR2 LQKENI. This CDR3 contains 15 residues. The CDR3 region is CASSPQAGVRETQYF. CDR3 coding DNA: TGTGCCAGCTCCCCACAAGCAGGGGTTCGGGAGACCCAGTACTTC.